Shown below are 3 T cell receptor beta chains from a single sample sequenced in a study of blood T cell repertoires in COVID-19. The assay was immunoSEQ multiplex PCR, and TCRdb's table has in-frame clones only and misses some. The data show approximately 70,000 clones, about nine tenths seen once. The sequencing sample was made of peripheral blood. The source of these receptors is a woman aged 70-85 years with acute or convalescent COVID-19.

V and J are TRBV5-1 and TRBJ1-1; D remains unclear. The CDR3 is 12 amino acids. Trimming took 2 bases from V and 4 from J, leaving 6 bases between them. Germline CDR1 reads SGHRS; CDR2 reads YFSETQ. CDR3 nucleotide sequence: TGCGCCAGCAGCTTCCGGGGCACTGAAGCTTTCTTT. Its translation is CASSFRGTEAFF.

The V gene is TRBV19, the J gene TRBJ1-1; 7 bases are a match to TRBD1. Germline CDR1 reads LNHDA; CDR2 reads SQIVND (reference sequence). CDR3 length: 13 residues. V dropped 11 bases and J dropped 2; count of bases not matched to a gene: 8. Here the CDR3 DNA reads TGTGCCGCCAGACAGGGTGGAAACACTGAAGCTTTCTTT. Its protein is CAARQGGNTEAFF.

The chain has TRBV7-8 and TRBJ2-3; TRBD2 matches at 13 bases. V was clipped by 2 bases and J by 3 bases; unmatched bases: 8. CDR1 is SGHVS and CDR2 is FQNEAQ in the germline V gene. CDR3 length equals 18 residues. The CDR3 loop reads CASSLQLAGGSRTDTQYF. In DNA, the CDR3 is TGTGCCAGCAGCTTACAACTAGCGGGAGGGAGTAGGACAGATACGCAGTATTTT.